Presented here are 3 T cell receptor beta chains from one specimen sequenced in a study of CD8+ T cells in alopecia areata. Extracted RNA was reverse transcribed into cDNA, the sequencing template. TCRdb's copy holds only in-frame clones and misses some; the assay was immunoSEQ multiplex PCR. The sample contains 45,000 to 70,000 clones, 95% to 97% of which appear only once. This specimen consisted of CD8+ T cells sorted from blood, obtained at week 0. Receptors originate from a human donor with alopecia areata.

V usage is TRBV7-2 and J usage is TRBJ2-5; no reliable D call. The V end lost 9 bases, the J end lost 5 bases, and 7 bases lay between the germline ends. The V gene's germline CDR1 is SGHTA and CDR2 FQGNSA. The CDR3 is 10 residues long. The CDR3 nucleotides read TGTGCCAGTCACTACGAGACCCAGTACTTC. Translating it yields CASHYETQYF.

V gene TRBV7-6 combines with J gene TRBJ2-7; no reliable D call. Germline CDR1 and CDR2: SGHVS and FNYEAQ. The CDR3 is 13 amino acids. Trimming cost V 2 bases and J 5 bases, with 10 bases left between them. CDR3 nucleotide sequence: TGTGCCAGCAGCTTAAAAGGGTTTGACGAGCAGTACTTC. Its translation is CASSLKGFDEQYF.

This clone was picked up one time. This chain connects TRBV10-2 to TRBJ2-1; D is undetermined. Germline CDR1 reads WSHSY; CDR2 reads SAAADI. CDR3 size: 11 residues. V was trimmed by 6 bases and J by 5 bases, leaving 5 bases between them. The CDR3 DNA is TGCGCCAGCAGAGTGGACAATGAGCAGTTCTTC. Its protein product is CASRVDNEQFF.